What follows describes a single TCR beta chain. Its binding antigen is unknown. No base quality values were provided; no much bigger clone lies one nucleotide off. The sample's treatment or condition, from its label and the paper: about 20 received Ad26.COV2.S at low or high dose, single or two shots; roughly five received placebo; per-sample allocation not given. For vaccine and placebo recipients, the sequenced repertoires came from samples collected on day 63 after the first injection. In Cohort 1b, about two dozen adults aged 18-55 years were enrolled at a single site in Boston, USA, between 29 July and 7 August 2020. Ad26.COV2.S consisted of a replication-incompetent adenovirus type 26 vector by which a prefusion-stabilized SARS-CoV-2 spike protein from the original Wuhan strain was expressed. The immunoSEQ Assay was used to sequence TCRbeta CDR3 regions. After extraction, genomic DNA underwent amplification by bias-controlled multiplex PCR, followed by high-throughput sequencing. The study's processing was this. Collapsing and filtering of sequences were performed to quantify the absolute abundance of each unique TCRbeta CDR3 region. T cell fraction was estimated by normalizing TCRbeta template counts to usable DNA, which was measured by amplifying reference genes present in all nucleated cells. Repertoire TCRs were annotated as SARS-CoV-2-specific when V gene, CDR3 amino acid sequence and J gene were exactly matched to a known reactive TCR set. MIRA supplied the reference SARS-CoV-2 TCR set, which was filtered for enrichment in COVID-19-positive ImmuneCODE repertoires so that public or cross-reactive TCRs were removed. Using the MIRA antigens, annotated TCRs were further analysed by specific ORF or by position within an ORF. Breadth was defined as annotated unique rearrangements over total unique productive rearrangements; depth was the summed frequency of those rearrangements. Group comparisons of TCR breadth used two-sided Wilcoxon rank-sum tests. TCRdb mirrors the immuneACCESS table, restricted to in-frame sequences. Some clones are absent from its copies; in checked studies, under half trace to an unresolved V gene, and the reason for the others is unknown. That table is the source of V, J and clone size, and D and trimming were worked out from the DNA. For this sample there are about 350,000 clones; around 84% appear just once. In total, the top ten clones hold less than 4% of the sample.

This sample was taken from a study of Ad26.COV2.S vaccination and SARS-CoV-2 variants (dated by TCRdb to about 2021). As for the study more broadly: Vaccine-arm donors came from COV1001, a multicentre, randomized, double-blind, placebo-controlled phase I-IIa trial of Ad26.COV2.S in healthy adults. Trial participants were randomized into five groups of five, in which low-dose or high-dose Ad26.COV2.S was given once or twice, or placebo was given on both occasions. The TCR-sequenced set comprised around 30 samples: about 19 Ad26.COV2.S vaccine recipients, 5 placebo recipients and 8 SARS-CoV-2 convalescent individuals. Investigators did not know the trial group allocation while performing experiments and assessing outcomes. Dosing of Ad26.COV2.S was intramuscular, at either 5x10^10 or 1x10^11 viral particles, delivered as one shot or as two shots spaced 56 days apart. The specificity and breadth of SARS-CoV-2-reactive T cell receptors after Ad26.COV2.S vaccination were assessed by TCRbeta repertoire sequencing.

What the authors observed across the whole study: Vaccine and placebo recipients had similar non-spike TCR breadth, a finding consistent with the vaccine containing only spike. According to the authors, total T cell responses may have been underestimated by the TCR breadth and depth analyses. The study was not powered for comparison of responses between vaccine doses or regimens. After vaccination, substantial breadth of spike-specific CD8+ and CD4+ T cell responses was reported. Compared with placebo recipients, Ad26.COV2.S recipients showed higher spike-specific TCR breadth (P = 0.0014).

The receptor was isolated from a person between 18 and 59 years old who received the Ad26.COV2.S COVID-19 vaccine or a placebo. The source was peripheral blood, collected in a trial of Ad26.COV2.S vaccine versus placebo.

The CDR3 reads as follows: CASSWDPLGEQYF. The nucleotides are TGTGCCAGCAGCTGGGACCCCTTGGGGGAGCAGTACTTC. The rearranged segments are TRBV7-2 and TRBJ2-7; the D region may be TRBD1 or TRBD2, each matching 5 bases equally. CDR1 and CDR2, per the germline V gene, are SGHTA and FQGNSA. The V and J ends are trimmed by 4 bases and 7 bases, leaving 14 bases between them. Spanning cysteine to phenylalanine, the CDR3 consists of 13 amino acids. The kept DNA is CDR3 alone, 39 bases in frame from the first base.